This T cell receptor (beta chain) emerged from a study of blood T cell repertoires in COVID-19 (dated by TCRdb to about 2020). Looking at the study overall: Samples covering the acute and convalescent phases of COVID-19 were provided by collaborators in the United States, Italy and Spain. The material from the prospective study consisted of cDNA or gDNA derived from T cells, B-cell-depleted T cells, or PBMCs. Subjects who had been exposed to COVID-19, were actively infected with it, or had recovered from it provided the deeply sampled blood TCRbeta repertoires that made up the dataset. The repertoires were released in a freely available public database intended as a resource for research on the immune response to SARS-CoV-2. The samples were drawn from the first 160 participants of the ongoing ImmuneRACE study and from some 1,300 subjects provided by 6 global collaborators. Nearly every sample came with metadata listing a de-identified subject ID, COVID-19 status, age in years and sex. Where available, HLA class I and class II types were obtained from metadata supplied by the sample provider rather than from assay-based typing.

One collaborating source in Seattle enrolled patients while the patients were actively infected and followed the patients over time throughout the course of disease. The collaborating institutions used their own protocols to collect whole blood in K2EDTA tubes. For TCRbeta analysis, collaborators shipped samples as frozen whole blood, isolated PBMCs, or DNA extracted from either of those sample types. This clone was detected only a few times. Its target antigen remains unknown. Per-base qualities were not stored, and no clone one base away is much larger. The immunoSEQ Assay, a bias-controlled multiplex PCR, was used to amplify TCRbeta CDR3 regions from genomic DNA. In the authors' own workflow: The number of nucleated cells in each sample was estimated by amplification of reference gene primers within the assay. Sequence reads were collapsed and filtered to measure the absolute abundance of every unique TCRbeta CDR3 rearrangement. Productive Simpson clonality was computed per sample as the square root of Simpson's diversity index over productive rearrangements. Sourced from immuneACCESS, this table was stored by TCRdb with only in-frame sequences that have V and J called. A share of the clones is absent; for the studies checked, an unresolved V gene accounts for under half, and the remainder has no known explanation. V and J calls and clone size are those listed in that table; D and trimming were worked out from the DNA. This sample comprises 100,000 to 150,000 clones, 75% to 90% of them detected only once. The biggest ten clones account for 3.2% of the sample.

V sheds 5 bases and J sheds 0 bases, leaving 8 bases between their ends. Taken from the germline V gene (reference sequence), the CDR1 and CDR2 loops are LGHDT and YNNKEL. The cysteine opens and the phenylalanine closes a CDR3 of 13 amino acids. Of the read, only the CDR3 DNA is kept; its 39 bases are in frame from base 1. Points the paper makes about the study in general: Clinical and demographic metadata were provided uncurated, with the amount varying by source and participant.

The origin of this receptor is a woman of 80 years or more with COVID-19, enrolled during active disease. The rearrangement combines TRBV3-1 (or the pseudogene TRBV3-2) with TRBJ2-7; 5 matching bases give a weak D call of TRBD2. Sequencing input: peripheral blood. Read as DNA, the sequence is TGTGCCAGCAGCTACGGGGACTCCTACGAGCAGTACTTC. It translates to CASSYGDSYEQYF.